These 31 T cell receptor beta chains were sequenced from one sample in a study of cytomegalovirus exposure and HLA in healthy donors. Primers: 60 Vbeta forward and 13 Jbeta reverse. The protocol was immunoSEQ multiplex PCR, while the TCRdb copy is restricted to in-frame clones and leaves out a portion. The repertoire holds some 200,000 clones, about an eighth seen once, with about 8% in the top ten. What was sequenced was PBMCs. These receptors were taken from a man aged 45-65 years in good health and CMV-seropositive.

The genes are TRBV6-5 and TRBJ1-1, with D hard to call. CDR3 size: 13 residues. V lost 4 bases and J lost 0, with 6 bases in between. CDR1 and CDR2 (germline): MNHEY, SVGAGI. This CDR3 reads CASSLIMNTEAFF. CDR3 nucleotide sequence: TGTGCCAGCAGTTTAATTATGAACACTGAAGCTTTCTTT.

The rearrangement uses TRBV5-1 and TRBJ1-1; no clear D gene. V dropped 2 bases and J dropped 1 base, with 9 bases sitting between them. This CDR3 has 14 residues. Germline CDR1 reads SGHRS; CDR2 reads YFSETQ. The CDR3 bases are TGCGCCAGCAGCTTCCTACCAAGGAACACTGAAGCTTTCTTT. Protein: CASSFLPRNTEAFF.

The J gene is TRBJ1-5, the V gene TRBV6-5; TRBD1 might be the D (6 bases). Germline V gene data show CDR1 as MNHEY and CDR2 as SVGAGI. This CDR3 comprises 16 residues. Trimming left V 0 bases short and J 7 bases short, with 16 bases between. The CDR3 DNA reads TGTGCCAGCAGTTACTCGAGTGCAGGGGATAGGCAGCCCCAGCATTTT. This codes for CASSYSSAGDRQPQHF.

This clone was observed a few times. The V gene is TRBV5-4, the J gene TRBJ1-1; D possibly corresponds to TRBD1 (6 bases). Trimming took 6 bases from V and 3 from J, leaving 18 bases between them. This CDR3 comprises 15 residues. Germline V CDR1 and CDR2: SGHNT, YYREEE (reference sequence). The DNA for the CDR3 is TGTGCCAGCACCAGTGCGGGGGGCACACACACTGAAGCTTTCTTT. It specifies CASTSAGGTHTEAFF.

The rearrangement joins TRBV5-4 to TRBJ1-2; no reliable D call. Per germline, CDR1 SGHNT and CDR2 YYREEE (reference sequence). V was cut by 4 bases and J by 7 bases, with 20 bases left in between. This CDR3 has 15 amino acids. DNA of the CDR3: TGTGCCAGCAGCCCCGGCGGAACGGAGCGACTTGGCTACACCTTC. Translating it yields CASSPGGTERLGYTF.

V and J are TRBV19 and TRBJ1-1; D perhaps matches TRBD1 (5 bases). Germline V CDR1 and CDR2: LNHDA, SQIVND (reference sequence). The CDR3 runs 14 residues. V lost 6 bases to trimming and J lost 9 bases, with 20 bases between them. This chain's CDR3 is CASREQNRGGKAFF. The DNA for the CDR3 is TGTGCCAGTAGGGAACAAAATCGGGGCGGGAAAGCTTTCTTT.

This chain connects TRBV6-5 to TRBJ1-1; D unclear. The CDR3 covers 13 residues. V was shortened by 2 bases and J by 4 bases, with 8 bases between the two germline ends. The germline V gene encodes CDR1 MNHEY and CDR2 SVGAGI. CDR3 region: CASSYKRSTEAFF. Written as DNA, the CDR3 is TGTGCCAGCAGTTACAAGAGGTCCACTGAAGCTTTCTTT.

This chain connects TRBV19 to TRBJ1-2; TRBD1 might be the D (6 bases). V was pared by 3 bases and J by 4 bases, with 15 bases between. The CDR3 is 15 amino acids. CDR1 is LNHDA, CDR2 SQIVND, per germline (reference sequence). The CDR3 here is CASSISQGPSYGYTF. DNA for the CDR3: TGTGCCAGTAGTATCTCCCAGGGGCCAAGCTATGGCTACACCTTC.

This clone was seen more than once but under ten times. CDR3 nucleotides: TGTGCCAGCAGTTTCCGGGACAGAGGATTCACAGATACGCAGTATTTT. This codes for CASSFRDRGFTDTQYF. The chain is built from TRBV2 and TRBJ2-3; TRBD1 agrees at 7 bases. Germline V CDR1 and CDR2: SNHLY, FYNNEI. The CDR3 totals 16 residues. V was pared by 5 bases and J by 2 bases, with 10 bases of the junction left unmatched.

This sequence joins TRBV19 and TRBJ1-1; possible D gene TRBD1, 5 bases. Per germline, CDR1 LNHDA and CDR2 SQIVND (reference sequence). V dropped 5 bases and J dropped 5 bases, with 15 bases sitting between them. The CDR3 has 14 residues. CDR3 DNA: TGTGCCAGTAGTCTGGTCAGGGCGGCAACTGAAGCTTTCTTT. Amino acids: CASSLVRAATEAFF.

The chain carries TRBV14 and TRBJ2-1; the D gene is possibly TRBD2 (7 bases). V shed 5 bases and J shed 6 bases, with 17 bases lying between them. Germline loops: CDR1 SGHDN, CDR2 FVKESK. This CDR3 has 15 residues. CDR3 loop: CASSTVGRGGNEQFF. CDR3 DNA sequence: TGTGCCAGCAGCACCGTGGGGAGGGGGGGCAATGAGCAGTTCTTC.

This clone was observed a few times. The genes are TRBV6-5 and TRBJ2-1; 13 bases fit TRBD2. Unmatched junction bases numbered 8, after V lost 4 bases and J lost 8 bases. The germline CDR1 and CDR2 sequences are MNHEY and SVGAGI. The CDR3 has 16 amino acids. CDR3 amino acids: CASSSKITSGGDEQFF. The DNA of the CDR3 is TGTGCCAGCAGTTCGAAAATAACTAGCGGGGGGGATGAGCAGTTCTTC.

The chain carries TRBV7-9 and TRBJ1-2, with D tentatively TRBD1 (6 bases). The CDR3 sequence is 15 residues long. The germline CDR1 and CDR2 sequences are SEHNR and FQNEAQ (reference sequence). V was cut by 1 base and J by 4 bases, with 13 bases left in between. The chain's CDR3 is CASSLEGGVSYGYTF. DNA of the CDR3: TGTGCCAGCAGCTTAGAAGGGGGTGTGAGCTATGGCTACACCTTC.

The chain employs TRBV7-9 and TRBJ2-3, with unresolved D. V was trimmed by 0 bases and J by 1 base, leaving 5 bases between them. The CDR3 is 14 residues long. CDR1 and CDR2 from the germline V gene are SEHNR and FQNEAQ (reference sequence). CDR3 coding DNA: TGTGCCAGCAGCTTAGCGAGCCGCACAGATACGCAGTATTTT. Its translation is CASSLASRTDTQYF.

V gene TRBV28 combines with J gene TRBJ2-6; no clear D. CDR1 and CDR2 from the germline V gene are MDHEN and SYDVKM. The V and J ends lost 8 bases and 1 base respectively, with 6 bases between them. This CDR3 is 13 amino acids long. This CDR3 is CASRRSGANVLTF. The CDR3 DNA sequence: TGTGCCAGCCGGAGATCTGGGGCCAACGTCCTGACTTTC.

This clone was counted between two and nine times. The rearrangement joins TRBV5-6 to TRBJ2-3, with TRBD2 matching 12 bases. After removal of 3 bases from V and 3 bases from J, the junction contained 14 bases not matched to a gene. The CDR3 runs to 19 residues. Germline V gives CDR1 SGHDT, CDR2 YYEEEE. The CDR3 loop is CASSSQLAGGPVGTDTQYF. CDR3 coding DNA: TGTGCCAGCAGCTCACAACTAGCGGGGGGCCCCGTGGGAACAGATACGCAGTATTTT.

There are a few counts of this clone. CDR3 nucleotides: TGCGCCAGCAGCTTGAGGGTAGCGGGCAACAATGAGCAGTTCTTC. It codes for CASSLRVAGNNEQFF. V is TRBV5-1 and J is TRBJ2-1; 7 bases line up with TRBD2. There are 15 residues in the CDR3. V lost 1 base to trimming and J lost 5 bases; unmatched junction nucleotides: 6. In germline, CDR1 is SGHRS, CDR2 YFSETQ.

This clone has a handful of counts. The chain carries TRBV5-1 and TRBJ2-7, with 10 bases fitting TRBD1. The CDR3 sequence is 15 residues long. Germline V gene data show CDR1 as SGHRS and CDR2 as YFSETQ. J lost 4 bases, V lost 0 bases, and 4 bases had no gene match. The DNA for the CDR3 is TGCGCCAGCAGCTTGGCCGGGACAGGGGATTACGAGCAGTACTTC. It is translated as CASSLAGTGDYEQYF.

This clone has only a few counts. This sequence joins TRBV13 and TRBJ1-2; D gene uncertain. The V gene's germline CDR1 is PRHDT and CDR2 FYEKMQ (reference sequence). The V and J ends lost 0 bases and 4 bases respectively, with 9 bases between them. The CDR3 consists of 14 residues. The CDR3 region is CASSLGRKSYGYTF. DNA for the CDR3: TGTGCCAGCAGCTTAGGGAGGAAGAGCTATGGCTACACCTTC.

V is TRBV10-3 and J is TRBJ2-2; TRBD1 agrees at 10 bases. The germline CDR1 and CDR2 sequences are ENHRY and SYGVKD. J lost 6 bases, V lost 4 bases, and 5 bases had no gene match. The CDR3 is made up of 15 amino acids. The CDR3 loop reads CAISAGTGEAGELFF. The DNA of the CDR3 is TGTGCCATCAGTGCCGGGACAGGGGAGGCCGGGGAGCTGTTTTTT.

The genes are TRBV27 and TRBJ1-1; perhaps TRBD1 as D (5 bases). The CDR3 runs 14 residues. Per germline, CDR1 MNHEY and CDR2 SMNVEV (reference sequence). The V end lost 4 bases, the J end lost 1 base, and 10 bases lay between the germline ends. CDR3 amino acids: CASSSQGGNTEAFF. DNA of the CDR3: TGTGCCAGCAGTTCTCAGGGCGGGAACACTGAAGCTTTCTTT.

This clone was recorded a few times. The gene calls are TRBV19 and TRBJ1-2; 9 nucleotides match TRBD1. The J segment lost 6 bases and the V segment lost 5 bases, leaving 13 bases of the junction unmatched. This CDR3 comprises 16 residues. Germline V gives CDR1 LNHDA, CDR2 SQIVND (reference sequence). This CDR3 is CASSLPGQGTMDGYTF. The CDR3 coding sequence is TGTGCCAGTAGTCTTCCGGGACAGGGTACCATGGATGGCTACACCTTC.

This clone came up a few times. In nucleotides, the CDR3 is TGCGCCAGCAGCCAAGATCAGGGACTGGGCGAGCAGTACTTC. This sequence encodes CASSQDQGLGEQYF. The rearrangement uses TRBV4-3 and TRBJ2-7; a possible D gene is TRBD2 (6 bases). The V end was cut by 0 bases, the J end by 6 bases, with 12 bases between. This CDR3 comprises 14 residues. The germline V gene has CDR1 LGHNA and CDR2 YSLEER.

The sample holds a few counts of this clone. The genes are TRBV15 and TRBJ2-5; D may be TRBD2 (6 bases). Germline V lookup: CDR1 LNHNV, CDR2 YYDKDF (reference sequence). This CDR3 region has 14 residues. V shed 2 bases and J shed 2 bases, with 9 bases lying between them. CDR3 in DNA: TGTGCCACCAGCAGATTCGGGGGTCAAGAGACCCAGTACTTC. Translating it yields CATSRFGGQETQYF.

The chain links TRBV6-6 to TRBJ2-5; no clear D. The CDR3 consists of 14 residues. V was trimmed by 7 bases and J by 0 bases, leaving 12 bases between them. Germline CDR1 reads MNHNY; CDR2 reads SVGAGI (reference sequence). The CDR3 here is CASTSPDNQETQYF. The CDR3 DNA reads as TGTGCCAGCACCTCCCCAGATAACCAAGAGACCCAGTACTTC.

In nucleotides, the CDR3 is TGCGCCAGCAGTGAGGGGCCTTGGGAGACCCAGTACTTC. Translated, it gives CASSEGPWETQYF. The chain combines TRBV10-2 with TRBJ2-5; D unresolved. Looked up from germline, CDR1 is WSHSY and CDR2 is SAAADI. V shed 2 bases and J shed 5 bases, with 9 bases lying between them. The CDR3 extends over 13 amino acids.

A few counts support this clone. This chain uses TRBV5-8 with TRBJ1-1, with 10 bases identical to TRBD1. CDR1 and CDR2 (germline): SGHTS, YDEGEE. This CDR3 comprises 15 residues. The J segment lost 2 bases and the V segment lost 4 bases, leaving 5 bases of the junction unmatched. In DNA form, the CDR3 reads TGTGCCAGCAGCCCGTTGACAGGGGGCAACACTGAAGCTTTCTTT. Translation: CASSPLTGGNTEAFF.

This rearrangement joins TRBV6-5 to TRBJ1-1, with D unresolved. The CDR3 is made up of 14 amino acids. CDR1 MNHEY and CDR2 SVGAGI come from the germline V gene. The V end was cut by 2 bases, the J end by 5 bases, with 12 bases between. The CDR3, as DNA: TGTGCCAGCAGTTACAGGACCCGGGAAACTGAAGCTTTCTTT. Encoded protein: CASSYRTRETEAFF.

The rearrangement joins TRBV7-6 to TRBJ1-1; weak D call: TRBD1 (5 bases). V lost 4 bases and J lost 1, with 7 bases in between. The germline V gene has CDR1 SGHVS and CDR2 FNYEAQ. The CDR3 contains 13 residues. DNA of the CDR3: TGTGCCAGCAGCTCGCAGGGGAACACTGAAGCTTTCTTT. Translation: CASSSQGNTEAFF.

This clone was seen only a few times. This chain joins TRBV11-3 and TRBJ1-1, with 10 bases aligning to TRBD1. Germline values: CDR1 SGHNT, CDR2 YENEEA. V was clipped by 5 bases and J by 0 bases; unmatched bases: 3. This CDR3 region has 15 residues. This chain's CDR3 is CASSPGTGVNTEAFF. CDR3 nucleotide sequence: TGTGCCAGCAGCCCCGGGACAGGGGTGAACACTGAAGCTTTCTTT. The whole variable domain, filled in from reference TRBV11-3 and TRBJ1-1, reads EAGVVQSPRYKIIEKKQPVAFWCNPISGHNTLYWYLQNLGQGPELLIRYENEEAVDDSQLPKDRFSAERLKGVDSTLKIQPAELGDSAVYLCASSPGTGVNTEAFFGQGTRLTVV.

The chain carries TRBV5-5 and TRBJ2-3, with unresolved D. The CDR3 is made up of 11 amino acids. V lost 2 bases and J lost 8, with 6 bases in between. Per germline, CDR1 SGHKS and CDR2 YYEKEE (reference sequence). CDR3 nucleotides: TGTGCCAGCAGCTTCGTAGCTACGCAGTATTTT. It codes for CASSFVATQYF. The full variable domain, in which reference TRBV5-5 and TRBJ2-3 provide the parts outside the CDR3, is DAGVTQSPTHLIKTRGQQVTLRCSPISGHKSVSWYQQVLGQGPQFIFQYYEKEERGRGNFPDRFSARQFPNYSSELNVNALLLGDSALYLCASSFVATQYFGPGTRLTVL.